This T cell receptor beta chain was captured by sequencing in a study of a mutant IDH1 vaccine in newly diagnosed glioma. Across the whole study: Therapy received beforehand was radiotherapy, temozolomide, or both, with most patients given both.

Details on this clone: Its antigen is unknown.

Sample time point: week 11, during vaccination. With topical imiquimod, each dose of the vaccine consisted of 300 ug of mutant IDH1 20-mer peptide. Clones were read by immunoSEQ multiplex PCR, and TCRdb kept only the in-frame ones, dropping some. The profile shows roughly 120,000 clones, 80% of them singletons. The sample consisted of PBMCs, taken from a glioma patient whose treatment included an IDH1 peptide vaccine. The clonotype was recovered from a man in his forties or fifties with glioma.

The CDR3 DNA reads as TGCGCCAGCAGCTTGGCGTGGCGGGAGGGCCGCGACAATGAGCAGTTCTTC. It translates to CASSLAWREGRDNEQFF. V gene TRBV5-1 combines with J gene TRBJ2-1; TRBD2 matches 9 bases. Trimming took 0 bases from V and 5 from J; bases not matched to a gene: 9. Germline V gives CDR1 SGHRS, CDR2 YFSETQ. There are 17 residues in the CDR3.